This T cell receptor (beta chain) was retrieved from a study of beta chain features in type 1 diabetes. Study-wide points: Across all four CD4+ subsets, people with type 1 diabetes showed modestly shorter TCRB CDR3s. At VDJ recombination sites, type 1 diabetes patients had fewer insertions and more deleted nucleotides.

The study reverse transcribed the entire isolated RNA, so it sequenced expressed TCRB transcripts. The average read count of naive, central memory and regulatory T cell samples was some 3.5 million. TCRdb's copy holds only in-frame clones and misses some; the assay was immunoSEQ multiplex PCR. Counted here are some 290,000 clones, roughly 25% occurring once; the ten biggest clones make up over 0.01%. This clone was detected a few times. Its specificity is unknown. Purities over 98% were achieved in all sorted populations. CDR3 size: 17 residues. Germline V gene lookup returns CDR1 LGHNA and CDR2 YNFKEQ. Trimming took 0 bases from V and 5 from J; bases not matched to a gene: 8.

The sequence came from a woman in her thirties with type 1 diabetes. Source material: naive CD4+ T cells from blood. The rearrangement links TRBV4-2 to TRBJ1-5; 9 bases are shared with TRBD1. The CDR3 is CASSQDTGQGIHQPQHF. The CDR3 DNA reads TGTGCCAGCAGCCAAGACACGGGACAGGGAATCCATCAGCCCCAGCATTTT.